The 10 T cell receptor beta chains given below trace back to one sample, sequenced in a study of early T cells in non-severe SARS-CoV-2 infection. TCRdb re-called the 5' RACE reads through MiXCR, storing one row per CDR3 protein. The table has about 60,000 distinct CDR3 sequences, around an eighth seen once; the top ten hold about 5%. Sequenced sample: whole blood. These receptors were taken from an adult who was a healthcare worker with PCR-confirmed SARS-CoV-2 infection or an uninfected control (not recorded which).

This clonotype was seen ten or more times. CDR3: CASSYSMTHQPQHF. The CDR3 nucleotides are TGTGCCAGCAGTTACTCGATGACGCATCAGCCCCAGCATTTT. This chain joins TRBV6-6 and TRBJ1-5, with D hard to call. V was pared by 0 bases and J by 5 bases, with 8 bases between. The CDR3 consists of 14 residues. Germline CDR1 reads MNHNY; CDR2 reads SVGAGI (reference sequence).

V usage is TRBV7-9 and J usage is TRBJ1-1, with a tentative D call TRBD1 (6 bases). V dropped 3 bases and J dropped 5 bases, with 10 bases sitting between them. Germline V CDR1 and CDR2: SEHNR, FQNEAQ (reference sequence). This CDR3 has 13 residues. The CDR3 DNA is TGTGCCAGCAGCTTTGAGGGGGGAACTGAAGCTTTCTTT. It encodes CASSFEGGTEAFF.

This clonotype showed up just a few times. The rearrangement uses TRBV27 and TRBJ2-7; D call uncertain. V was shortened by 5 bases and J by 1 base, with 12 bases between the two germline ends. The CDR3 runs to 14 residues. Germline V gene lookup returns CDR1 MNHEY and CDR2 SMNVEV (reference sequence). The CDR3 loop reads CASSPSIRSYEQYF. The DNA of the CDR3 is TGTGCCAGCAGTCCATCCATTAGGTCCTACGAGCAGTACTTC.

This clonotype was observed at least ten times. The rearrangement uses TRBV3-1 and TRBJ2-7; a weak D match, TRBD1 (7 bases). Germline V gene sequence: CDR1 LGHDT, CDR2 YNNKEL (reference sequence). Trimming left V 1 base short and J 4 bases short, with 14 bases between. The CDR3 is made up of 15 amino acids. The CDR3 region is CASSQARSGGYEQYF. The DNA of the CDR3 is TGTGCCAGCAGCCAAGCACGGTCAGGGGGGTACGAGCAGTACTTC.

J is TRBJ1-2 and V is TRBV3-1; D call uncertain. V was cut by 6 bases and J by 7 bases, with 15 bases left in between. The CDR3 contains 13 residues. From germline, CDR1 is LGHDT and CDR2 YNNKEL (reference sequence). The CDR3 DNA sequence: TGTGCCAGCAGTCCTGAGGAGGCAGCTGGCTACACCTTC. Translation: CASSPEEAAGYTF. Full variable domain (missing parts from reference TRBV3-1 and TRBJ1-2): DTAVSQTPKYLVTQMGNDKSIKCEQNLGHDTMYWYKQDSKKFLKIMFSYNNKELIINETVPNRFSPKSPDKAHLNLHINSLELGDSAVYFCASSPEEAAGYTFGSGTRLTVV.

This clonotype was recorded at least ten times. J is TRBJ2-1 and V is TRBV10-3; D not certain. V lost 2 bases to trimming and J lost 9 bases, with 11 bases between them. The CDR3 length is 13 residues. Looked up from germline, CDR1 is ENHRY and CDR2 is SYGVKD. The DNA for the CDR3 is TGTGCCATCAGTGAGGAATATAGCAGTGAGCAGTTCTTC. Its protein product is CAISEEYSSEQFF.

This chain's CDR3 is CASSYDSRSSYNEQFF. The DNA for the CDR3 is TGTGCCAGCAGCTACGACAGCCGGAGCTCCTACAATGAGCAGTTCTTC. The chain recombines TRBV11-2 with TRBJ2-1; D is perhaps TRBD1 (5 bases). Trimming removed 4 bases at V and 0 bases at J, with 13 bases between. The CDR3 has 16 residues. Germline CDR1 is SGHAT and CDR2 is FQNNGV.

This clonotype turned up a few times. J is TRBJ1-1 and V is TRBV5-6, with D perhaps matching TRBD1 (5 bases). V was clipped by 0 bases and J by 1 base, with 7 bases between them. The CDR3 runs to 14 residues. Germline values: CDR1 SGHDT, CDR2 YYEEEE. DNA for the CDR3: TGTGCCAGCAGCTTGGGACAGACGAACACTGAAGCTTTCTTT. Its translation: CASSLGQTNTEAFF.

This clonotype was recorded a few times. The V call is TRBV28, the J call TRBJ2-6, with TRBD1 matching 8 bases. Germline V lookup: CDR1 MDHEN, CDR2 SYDVKM. The V segment lost 4 bases and the J segment 2 bases; nucleotides outside the gene matches: 7. This CDR3 is 17 amino acids long. The CDR3 DNA is TGTGCCAGCAGTTCCCTCACGGACAGGGCTGGGGCCAACGTCCTGACTTTC. This translates into CASSSLTDRAGANVLTF.

This clonotype occurred many times. The rearrangement uses TRBV28 and TRBJ1-1; a possible D gene is TRBD1 (5 bases). The CDR3 runs 14 residues. CDR1 is MDHEN and CDR2 is SYDVKM in the germline V gene. Trimming removed 3 bases at V and 3 bases at J, with 11 bases between. The CDR3: CASSLGERYTEAFF. CDR3 nucleotide sequence: TGTGCCAGCAGTTTGGGGGAAAGATACACTGAAGCTTTCTTT.